This TCR beta chain stems from a study of vaccination and CD4 T cells after COVID-19. About the research overall: Cells were stimulated with overlapping spike peptide pools from SARS-CoV-2, HCoV-NL63, HCoV-OC43 and HCoV-229E. The study, taken as a whole, reports: Median SARS-CoV-2-reactive clonotypes rose from approximately 21 to 38, not significantly.

Noted treatment: approximately nine-day PBMC culture with coronavirus spike peptide pools or control peptides (ViraFEST assay). This clonotype was observed a handful of times. Its specificity is not known. The Oncomine TCR Beta short-read assay sequenced DNA from cultured CD4+ T cells. From the PCR reads, TCRdb called clonotypes with MiXCR, one entry per CDR3 protein. The table has about 9,700 distinct CDR3 sequences, 51% seen once. The germline CDR1 and CDR2 sequences are SGHTA and FQGNSA. V gave up 2 bases and J gave up 0 bases, with 6 bases separating them. CDR3 size: 14 residues. The TCR originated in a human donor who had recovered from COVID-19. The rearrangement links TRBV7-2 to TRBJ2-3, with D unclear. Sequenced: CD4+ T cells from blood, cultured in vitro. The DNA for the CDR3 is TGTGCCAGCAGCTTAATCGGGAGCACAGATACGCAGTATTTT. Translated, it gives CASSLIGSTDTQYF.